The present entry profiles one T cell receptor (beta chain) with its context. The data originate from a study of CD8 T cells in Susac syndrome. Trimming took 3 bases from V and 3 from J; bases not matched to a gene: 2. Germline V gene sequence: CDR1 SGHVS, CDR2 FQNEAQ. The CDR3 has 14 residues. It was with random hexamers that roughly 0.5 to 1 ug RNA was reverse transcribed. The immunoSEQ assay covered 54 Vbeta and 13 Jbeta segments for CDR3. TCRdb processed the immunoSEQ multiplex PCR reads anew with MiXCR; each CDR3 protein has one entry. The sample contains 180,000 or so distinct CDR3 sequences, around 94% of which appear only once. It was healthy donors who served as the controls, matched for age and sex. FACS enriched CD8+ TEMRA cells, while bulk CD8+ and CD4+ were negatively isolated.

The V and J genes are TRBV7-8 and TRBJ2-3; 8 bases are a match to TRBD2. The source is a human donor in good health. Sample: CD4+ T cells from PBMCs. The DNA for the CDR3 is TGTGCCAGCAGCTTGCGGGGGGCGACAGATACGCAGTATTTT. Translated: CASSLRGATDTQYF.